This T cell receptor (beta chain) was profiled in a study of identical twins. There are 12 residues in the CDR3. Germline loops: CDR1 SGHAT, CDR2 FQNNGV. V was trimmed by 5 bases and J by 7 bases, leaving 11 bases between them. Unique molecular identifiers were present on the cDNA, and a universal primer site came from template switching. TCRdb analysed the 5' RACE reads with MiXCR anew, one entry per CDR3 protein. The data hold some 690,000 distinct CDR3 sequences, with approximately 22% observed a single time. The same specimen was also included in a second study, on T cells expressing NK-cell markers. This second study notes: Sorted CD3+CD56+NKG2C+, CD3+CD56+NKG2C- and CD3+CD56-NKG2C+ T cells supplied TCR beta repertoires. Sequenced donors, eight in total, included seven who were HCMV-seropositive and one who was seronegative. An anti-gamma-delta TCR antibody confined sorting to alpha-beta TCR T cells across several of the experiments.

The sample taken for sequencing was PBMCs. The chain combines TRBV11-2 with TRBJ1-1; D ambiguous. This clonotype was sampled from a woman aged 18-29 years in good health. CDR3 sequence: CASSREDGEAFF. The CDR3 DNA sequence: TGTGCCAGCAGCCGAGAGGACGGTGAAGCTTTCTTT.